The 28 T cell receptor beta chains given below trace back to one sample, sequenced in a study of control samples from healthy donors and cancer patients. Sequencing was performed with immunoSEQ multiplex PCR; in TCRdb, only in-frame clones are kept and a portion is missing. The sample yields tens of thousands of clones, around 85% seen once. The sequenced sample consisted of PBMCs. These receptors came from an older man with lung cancer.

The chain couples TRBV5-1 to TRBJ2-1; 7 bases line up with TRBD1. V gave up 0 bases and J gave up 8 bases; unmatched junction bases: 8. The CDR3 runs 15 residues. Germline CDR1 reads SGHRS; CDR2 reads YFSETQ. The CDR3 sequence is CASSLETGKWDEQFF. As DNA, the CDR3 is TGCGCCAGCAGCTTGGAGACAGGGAAATGGGATGAGCAGTTCTTC.

The V gene is TRBV19, the J gene TRBJ2-4; 10 nucleotides agree with TRBD1. The germline V gene has CDR1 LNHDA and CDR2 SQIVND (reference sequence). The CDR3 spans 14 residues. Unmatched junction bases numbered 4, after V lost 4 bases and J lost 7 bases. The CDR3 DNA follows: TGTGCCAGTAGTAGCCCGGGACAGGGGAACATTCAGTACTTC. Translating it yields CASSSPGQGNIQYF.

The chain recombines TRBV28 with TRBJ2-7; a weak D match, TRBD2 (6 bases). The CDR3 consists of 15 residues. V shed 7 bases and J shed 9 bases, with 25 bases lying between them. The germline V gene has CDR1 MDHEN and CDR2 SYDVKM. In nucleotides, the CDR3 is TGTGCCAGCATCGAGAGGCGGGGCCCTGTTTTCCGGCAGTACTTC. As protein: CASIERRGPVFRQYF.

The V and J genes are TRBV25-1 and TRBJ2-7; D gene ambiguous. Germline V lookup: CDR1 MGHDK, CDR2 SYGVNS. Deletions cut 5 bases from V and 4 bases from J, with 9 bases between. The CDR3 extends over 12 amino acids. The CDR3 region is CASSPLGYEQYF. As DNA, the CDR3 is TGTGCCAGCAGTCCTCTTGGTTACGAGCAGTACTTC.

The rearrangement joins TRBV7-2 to TRBJ2-2; the D is unclear. CDR3 length: 15 amino acids. Per germline, CDR1 SGHTA and CDR2 FQGNSA. V lost 0 bases and J 8 bases, leaving 13 bases between the germline ends. CDR3 region: CASSLASGPSGELFF. CDR3 DNA sequence: TGTGCCAGCAGCTTAGCTTCCGGGCCTTCGGGGGAGCTGTTTTTT.

The chain's CDR3 is CASSVRHYGYTF. The CDR3 nucleotides are TGTGCCAGCTCAGTTCGACATTATGGCTACACCTTC. The rearrangement uses TRBV18 and TRBJ1-2; D is ambiguous. V was shortened by 5 bases and J by 5 bases, with 9 bases between the two germline ends. The CDR3 contains 12 residues. Per germline, CDR1 KGHSH and CDR2 LQKENI.

The chain has TRBV28 and TRBJ1-2, with D unclear. CDR1 is MDHEN, CDR2 SYDVKM, per germline. The V gene lost 6 bases and the J gene lost 8 bases, with 16 bases spanning the gap. The CDR3 length is 13 residues. In nucleotides, the CDR3 is TGTGCCAGCAGCGCCGGAGTAGCGAGGGGCTACACCTTC. Protein sequence: CASSAGVARGYTF.

CDR3 sequence (DNA): TGTGCCACCAGGCGGGACGCAAGCCTAGTTGAGCAGTTCTTC. This sequence encodes CATRRDASLVEQFF. The chain carries TRBV15 and TRBJ2-1, with D maybe TRBD2 (6 bases). The CDR3 spans 14 residues. The ends were cut back, 6 bases at V and 9 bases at J, with 18 bases in the middle. Germline CDR1 is LNHNV and CDR2 is YYDKDF (reference sequence). The full variable domain, its missing parts supplied by reference TRBV15 and TRBJ2-1, is DAMVIQNPRYQVTQFGKPVTLSCSQTLNHNVMYWYQQKSSQAPKLLFHYYDKDFNNEADTPDNFQSRRPNTSFCFLDIRSPGLGDTAMYLCATRRDASLVEQFFGPGTRLTVL.

The chain links TRBV19 to TRBJ1-5, with 9 positions matching TRBD1. V was pared by 6 bases and J by 0 bases, with 6 bases of the junction left unmatched. The CDR3 has 16 amino acids. The germline V gene has CDR1 LNHDA and CDR2 SQIVND (reference sequence). DNA of the CDR3: TGTGCCAGTAGGCCCGAGGACAGGGGTAGCAATCAGCCCCAGCATTTT. It yields the protein CASRPEDRGSNQPQHF.

V is TRBV12-3 or TRBV12-4 and J is TRBJ2-3; D gene ambiguous. CDR3 length equals 11 residues. V lost 6 bases and J 6 bases, leaving 7 bases between the germline ends. The DNA of the CDR3 is TGTGCCAGCAGCCCCCGTGATACGCAGTATTTT. Its protein is CASSPRDTQYF.

The chain recombines TRBV29-1 with TRBJ2-6; D gene unclear. Germline assignment: CDR1 SQVTM and CDR2 ANQGSEA. The V gene lost 1 base and the J gene lost 2 bases, with 9 bases spanning the gap. The CDR3 extends over 15 amino acids. The CDR3 protein is CSVEVFGTGANVLTF. Here the CDR3 DNA reads TGCAGCGTTGAAGTGTTTGGGACTGGGGCCAACGTCCTGACTTTC.

The chain carries TRBV7-8 and TRBJ2-1; D may correspond to TRBD1 or TRBD2 (5 bases each). CDR3 size: 15 residues. V lost 1 base, J lost 8 bases, and 15 bases lay in between. Germline CDR1 and CDR2: SGHVS and FQNEAQ. The CDR3 here is CASSLGQGAGDEQFF. CDR3 DNA: TGTGCCAGCAGCTTAGGGCAAGGGGCGGGCGATGAGCAGTTCTTC.

J is TRBJ2-4 and V is TRBV20-1; 9 bases align to TRBD1. CDR3 size: 11 residues. Germline V gene data show CDR1 as DFQATT and CDR2 as SNEGSKA (reference sequence). The V and J ends lost 6 bases and 9 bases, in that order; junction bases with no gene match: 3. Here the CDR3 DNA reads TGCAGTGCCCGACAGGGGGTCATTCAGTACTTC. The encoded protein is CSARQGVIQYF.

The chain has TRBV30 and TRBJ2-3; possibly TRBD2 for D (7 bases). The CDR3 runs 13 residues. V lost 7 bases, J lost 11 bases, and 22 bases lay in between. Germline V gene lookup returns CDR1 GTSNPN and CDR2 SVGIG (reference sequence). The CDR3 reads CALAVAGALKQYF. The CDR3 DNA follows: TGTGCCTTGGCGGTTGCGGGGGCCCTCAAGCAGTATTTT.

The chain recombines TRBV5-1 with TRBJ1-4, with a tentative D call TRBD1 (5 bases). The germline V gene encodes CDR1 SGHRS and CDR2 YFSETQ. This CDR3 is 15 amino acids long. Trimming pared 4 bases from V and 7 bases from J, leaving 17 bases between. The CDR3 here is CASSPDEGYTEKLFF. The CDR3 DNA reads TGCGCCAGCAGCCCGGATGAGGGGTATACTGAAAAACTGTTTTTT.

This clone was seen only once. The genes are TRBV12-3 or TRBV12-4 and TRBJ2-7; TRBD2 matches at 7 bases. The CDR3 runs to 12 residues. J lost 5 bases, V lost 6 bases, and 4 bases had no gene match. The CDR3 protein is CASRLARNEQYF. The DNA for the CDR3 is TGTGCCAGCAGACTAGCGCGGAACGAGCAGTACTTC.

CDR3 residues: CASSLRFEQAHEQYF. In DNA form, the CDR3 reads TGTGCCAGCAGTTTGAGATTCGAGCAGGCCCACGAGCAGTACTTC. The V call is TRBV27, the J call TRBJ2-7; D unclear. The CDR3 length is 15 residues. V lost 3 bases, J lost 5 bases, and 17 bases lay in between. Germline V lookup: CDR1 MNHEY, CDR2 SMNVEV (reference sequence).

The rearrangement uses TRBV2 and TRBJ1-5; 7 bases align to TRBD1. The germline CDR1 and CDR2 sequences are SNHLY and FYNNEI. The length of the CDR3 is 13 residues. Germline trimming cut 6 bases from V and 4 bases from J; bases unmatched to any gene: 3. This CDR3 reads CASRMGQNQPQHF. The CDR3 DNA reads TGTGCCAGCAGGATGGGACAGAATCAGCCCCAGCATTTT. Drawing the rest from reference TRBV2 and TRBJ1-5, the complete variable domain is EPEVTQTPSHQVTQMGQEVILRCVPISNHLYFYWYRQILGQKVEFLVSFYNNEISEKSEIFDDQFSVERPDGSNFTLKIRSTKLEDSAMYFCASRMGQNQPQHFGDGTRLSIL.

This clone has a single count. This chain connects TRBV7-3 to TRBJ1-1; no clear D gene. Germline values: CDR1 SGHTA, CDR2 FQGTGA. V gave up 1 base and J gave up 1 base, with 19 bases separating them. The CDR3 contains 18 residues. In DNA, the CDR3 is TGTGCCAGCAGCTTAATGCCGCCGACGGGTCAGTGGAACACTGAAGCTTTCTTT. Translating gives CASSLMPPTGQWNTEAFF. Based on the CDR3 plus reference TRBV7-3 and TRBJ1-1, the full variable domain is GAGVSQTPSNKVTEKGKYVELRCDPISGHTALYWYRQSLGQGPEFLIYFQGTGAADDSGLPNDRFFAVRPEGSVSTLKIQRTERGDSAVYLCASSLMPPTGQWNTEAFFGQGTRLTVV.

The chain carries TRBV9 and TRBJ2-1; TRBD2 matches 7 bases. This CDR3 region has 15 residues. With V trimmed by 0 bases and J by 1 base, 1 base remained unmatched. Germline CDR1 reads SGDLS; CDR2 reads YYNGEE. CDR3 residues: CASSVALASYNEQFF. The CDR3 DNA reads as TGTGCCAGCAGCGTAGCACTAGCGTCCTACAATGAGCAGTTCTTC.

DNA for the CDR3: TGTGCCAGCAGTTGGACCGGGACTAGCGGAAACACAGATACGCAGTATTTT. As protein: CASSWTGTSGNTDTQYF. The chain carries TRBV7-3 and TRBJ2-3; 11 bases line up with TRBD2. Germline CDR1 and CDR2: SGHTA and FQGTGA. V was clipped by 6 bases and J by 2 bases; unmatched bases: 10. CDR3 length equals 17 residues. The variable domain in full, completed from reference TRBV7-3 and TRBJ2-3, reads GAGVSQTPSNKVTEKGKYVELRCDPISGHTALYWYRQSLGQGPEFLIYFQGTGAADDSGLPNDRFFAVRPEGSVSTLKIQRTERGDSAVYLCASSWTGTSGNTDTQYFGPGTRLTVL.

The chain joins TRBV5-1 to TRBJ2-5; no definite D call. There are 13 residues in the CDR3. Germline V gene sequence: CDR1 SGHRS, CDR2 YFSETQ. The V end was cut by 4 bases, the J end by 5 bases, with 12 bases between. CDR3 loop: CASSPWDWETQYF. The CDR3 nucleotides are TGCGCCAGCAGCCCCTGGGATTGGGAGACCCAGTACTTC.

This chain connects TRBV20-1 to TRBJ1-1; unclear D gene. In germline, CDR1 is DFQATT, CDR2 SNEGSKA (reference sequence). The CDR3 covers 14 residues. V lost 5 bases to trimming and J lost 0 bases, with 13 bases between them. The CDR3 sequence: CSARVPGLNTEAFF. As DNA, the CDR3 is TGCAGTGCTCGTGTGCCAGGACTGAACACTGAAGCTTTCTTT.

The J gene is TRBJ1-4, the V gene TRBV4-1; D perhaps matches TRBD1 (5 bases). The CDR3 has 16 amino acids. V was pared by 0 bases and J by 4 bases, with 12 bases between. Germline-derived CDR1 and CDR2 are MGHRA and YSYEKL. CDR3 in amino acids: CASSQDFDSLNEKLFF. The CDR3 DNA reads as TGCGCCAGCAGCCAAGATTTCGACAGCCTTAATGAAAAACTGTTTTTT.

This clone was seen only once. The V call is TRBV5-5, the J call TRBJ1-5, with a weak D call TRBD1 (5 bases). V lost 1 base and J 8 bases, leaving 13 bases between the germline ends. Germline CDR1 is SGHKS and CDR2 is YYEKEE (reference sequence). The CDR3 is 14 amino acids. CDR3 bases: TGTGCCAGCAGCTTGTCGCCAGGGAAGAAGCCCCAGCATTTT. It codes for CASSLSPGKKPQHF.

In DNA, the CDR3 is TGTGCCAGCAGCCGCCGACAGATTAATGAAAAACTGTTTTTT. It is translated as CASSRRQINEKLFF. This chain uses TRBV5-5 with TRBJ1-4; possible D gene TRBD1, 5 bases. V lost 4 bases and J lost 4, with 11 bases in between. Germline V lookup: CDR1 SGHKS, CDR2 YYEKEE (reference sequence). The length of the CDR3 is 14 residues.

V gene TRBV5-1 combines with J gene TRBJ1-3; D ambiguous. V shed 1 base and J shed 1 base, with 6 bases lying between them. Germline values: CDR1 SGHRS, CDR2 YFSETQ. The CDR3 has 14 residues. The chain's CDR3 is CASSLTSSGNTIYF. The DNA for the CDR3 is TGCGCCAGCAGCTTGACCTCGTCTGGAAACACCATATATTTT.

The V call is TRBV2, the J call TRBJ1-5; D remains ambiguous. This CDR3 contains 12 residues. V lost 4 bases, J lost 12 bases, and 13 bases lay in between. CDR1 SNHLY and CDR2 FYNNEI come from the germline V gene. The CDR3 protein is CASSVVEVSQHF. In DNA form, the CDR3 reads TGTGCCAGCAGTGTCGTGGAGGTCAGCCAGCATTTT.